These 26 T cell receptor beta chains share one sample of origin, sequenced in a study of OX40 agonist ivuxolimab in advanced cancers. Measured with immunoSEQ multiplex PCR; TCRdb has only the in-frame clones, and not every one. Of about 97,000 clones listed, roughly nine tenths are singletons. Source: CD4+ or CD8+ T cells sorted from blood, taken in a trial of the OX40 agonist ivuxolimab. Receptor source: an adult with an advanced solid tumor such as melanoma, head and neck, liver or kidney cancer.

The chain carries TRBV18 and TRBJ1-2; 8 bases are a match to TRBD1. With 3 bases clipped from V and 0 bases from J, the junction kept 3 bases outside the gene matches. CDR3 size: 15 residues. Germline V gene data show CDR1 as KGHSH and CDR2 as LQKENI. DNA for the CDR3: TGTGCCAGCTCACCGGGACAGGCTACTAACTATGGCTACACCTTC. The encoded protein is CASSPGQATNYGYTF.

V is TRBV23-1 and J is TRBJ1-2, with D perhaps matching TRBD1 (5 bases). TRBV23-1 is designated an ORF whose function remains uncertain. V was cut by 3 bases and J by 7 bases, with 9 bases left in between. This CDR3 has 12 amino acids. In DNA form, the CDR3 reads TGCGCCAGCAGTCATCCGGGGGGTGGCTACACCTTC. Its protein product is CASSHPGGGYTF.

The chain has TRBV5-1 and TRBJ2-3; TRBD2 might be the D (7 bases). Trimming shortened V by 0 bases and J by 6 bases, and 14 bases separated the two germline ends. Germline V gene data show CDR1 as SGHRS and CDR2 as YFSETQ. The CDR3 is 15 residues long. CDR3 region: CASSLDRGRADTQYF. In nucleotides, the CDR3 is TGCGCCAGCAGCTTGGATAGGGGGAGGGCGGATACGCAGTATTTT. The full variable domain, completed using reference TRBV5-1 and TRBJ2-3, is KAGVTQTPRYLIKTRGQQVTLSCSPISGHRSVSWYQQTPGQGLQFLFEYFSETQRNKGNFPGRFSGRQFSNSRSEMNVSTLELGDSALYLCASSLDRGRADTQYFGPGTRLTVL.

The V call is TRBV6-5, the J call TRBJ2-2; D may be TRBD2 (6 bases). The CDR3 totals 13 residues. CDR1 is MNHEY and CDR2 is SVGAGI in the germline V gene. The V end was cut by 2 bases, the J end by 6 bases, with 7 bases between. The DNA for the CDR3 is TGTGCCAGCAGTTACCCGGGGGCCGGGGAGCTGTTTTTT. Translated: CASSYPGAGELFF.

This chain uses TRBV30 with TRBJ2-3; D not certain. The V and J ends lost 0 bases and 6 bases respectively, with 4 bases between them. The V gene's germline CDR1 is GTSNPN and CDR2 SVGIG (reference sequence). This CDR3 has 11 residues. Here the CDR3 DNA reads TGTGCCTGGAGTGTTGGGGATACGCAGTATTTT. Its protein product is CAWSVGDTQYF.

This clone came up a few times. The chain joins TRBV27 to TRBJ2-5, with a weak D call TRBD2 (6 bases). The CDR3 runs 16 residues. CDR1 MNHEY and CDR2 SMNVEV come from the germline V gene (reference sequence). V was clipped by 6 bases and J by 4 bases, with 21 bases between them. This chain's CDR3 is CASRREGGLRGETQYF. CDR3 nucleotides: TGTGCCAGCAGAAGAGAGGGAGGCCTACGGGGAGAGACCCAGTACTTC.

The chain recombines TRBV5-5 with TRBJ1-2; 8 positions match TRBD1. The CDR3 is made up of 15 amino acids. The V and J ends lost 4 bases and 4 bases, in that order; junction bases with no gene match: 9. The germline V gene encodes CDR1 SGHKS and CDR2 YYEKEE (reference sequence). This CDR3 reads CASSPRDRHLYGYTF. The CDR3, as DNA: TGTGCCAGCAGCCCCCGGGACAGGCATCTCTATGGCTACACCTTC.

This clone was seen a handful of times. The genes are TRBV6-5 and TRBJ1-2; D is undetermined. Trimming stripped 6 bases from V and 5 bases from J, with 16 bases between. The germline gives CDR1 MNHEY, CDR2 SVGAGI. CDR3 length equals 14 residues. DNA for the CDR3: TGTGCCAGCAGCACCACGATTTCGGCTTATGGCTACACCTTC. Its translation is CASSTTISAYGYTF.

The V and J genes are TRBV30 and TRBJ2-1; D gene ambiguous. With 3 bases removed from V and 2 bases from J, the gap between germline ends came to 8 bases. The CDR3 spans 13 residues. Germline loops: CDR1 GTSNPN, CDR2 SVGIG (reference sequence). The CDR3 DNA reads as TGTGCCTGGAGCCCCGGGCCCTACAATGAGCAGTTCTTC. Translated, it gives CAWSPGPYNEQFF.

The chain employs TRBV10-2 and TRBJ1-5; D gene ambiguous. Germline V CDR1 and CDR2: WSHSY, SAAADI. The CDR3 has 14 amino acids. Trimming removed 6 bases at V and 1 base at J, with 10 bases between. As DNA, the CDR3 is TGCGCCAGCAGCGGGGAATTGAGCAATCAGCCCCAGCATTTT. Protein sequence: CASSGELSNQPQHF.

The chain couples TRBV27 to TRBJ1-2; possible D gene TRBD1, 6 bases. The germline CDR1 and CDR2 sequences are MNHEY and SMNVEV (reference sequence). Trimming removed 4 bases at V and 4 bases at J, with 10 bases between. The CDR3 loop spans 13 amino acids. DNA for the CDR3: TGTGCCAGCAGTTATACAGGGCTCTATGGCTACACCTTC. Translation: CASSYTGLYGYTF.

V usage is TRBV27 and J usage is TRBJ2-7; TRBD1 agrees at 9 bases. V shed 3 bases, J shed 5 bases, and the junction held 5 bases outside the gene matches. Germline CDR1 MNHEY, CDR2 SMNVEV (reference sequence). The CDR3 consists of 14 residues. CDR3 nucleotides: TGTGCCAGCAGTTTCCTAACAGGGGGCAACGAGCAGTACTTC. Translating gives CASSFLTGGNEQYF.

This chain joins TRBV4-3 and TRBJ2-4; D perhaps matches TRBD2 (6 bases). Germline CDR1 reads LGHNA; CDR2 reads YSLEER. The V gene lost 0 bases and the J gene lost 9 bases, with 12 bases spanning the gap. The CDR3 loop spans 14 amino acids. This CDR3 is CASSQEVRRAIQYF. The CDR3, as DNA: TGCGCCAGCAGCCAAGAAGTGAGGAGGGCCATTCAGTACTTC.

This sequence joins TRBV6-4 and TRBJ2-1, with TRBD1 identical over 11 bases. CDR1 MRHNA and CDR2 SNTAGT come from the germline V gene. The CDR3 is 15 amino acids. The V gene end was trimmed by 3 bases and the J gene end by 8 bases; junction bases not matched to a gene: 6. As DNA, the CDR3 is TGTGCCAGCAGTGAGGGTGGACAGGGGGCCGATGAGCAGTTCTTC. Amino acids: CASSEGGQGADEQFF.

This chain links TRBV18 with TRBJ2-3; D gene unclear. The CDR3 consists of 12 residues. The V and J ends lost 2 bases and 3 bases respectively, with 3 bases between them. From germline, CDR1 is KGHSH and CDR2 LQKENI. The CDR3 is CASSPDTDTQYF. CDR3 DNA sequence: TGTGCCAGCTCACCAGATACAGATACGCAGTATTTT. Full variable domain (rest looked up from reference TRBV18 and TRBJ2-3): NAGVMQNPRHLVRRRGQEARLRCSPMKGHSHVYWYRQLPEEGLKFMVYLQKENIIDESGMPKERFSAEFPKEGPSILRIQQVVRGDSAAYFCASSPDTDTQYFGPGTRLTVL.

In this sample, this clone turned up a few times. This sequence joins TRBV18 and TRBJ2-5, with a tentative D call TRBD1 (6 bases). Trimming pared 4 bases from V and 2 bases from J, leaving 17 bases between. Germline V gene sequence: CDR1 KGHSH, CDR2 LQKENI. The CDR3 runs 16 residues. The CDR3 here is CASSQTYGTQQETQYF. CDR3 nucleotide sequence: TGTGCCAGCTCACAAACATACGGGACACAGCAAGAGACCCAGTACTTC.

The chain uses TRBV6-5 and TRBJ1-1; D unclear. The germline V and J ends were trimmed by 2 bases and 5 bases, with 9 bases remaining between them. CDR1 MNHEY and CDR2 SVGAGI come from the germline V gene. This CDR3 comprises 13 residues. As DNA, the CDR3 is TGTGCCAGCAGTTACCCCAAAGGGACTGAAGCTTTCTTT. The encoded protein is CASSYPKGTEAFF.

This rearrangement joins TRBV29-1 to TRBJ1-1; D uncertain. The germline V gene has CDR1 SQVTM and CDR2 ANQGSEA. This CDR3 has 11 residues. V was trimmed by 4 bases and J by 4 bases, leaving 7 bases between them. The CDR3 nucleotides are TGCAGCGTTGGAGTAGTCACTGAAGCTTTCTTT. It encodes CSVGVVTEAFF.

As concerns this clone: The same CDR3 arises from other DNA sequences in this sample as well. The CDR3 region has the DNA TGCGCCAGCAGCTTGGACAGTTCCTACAATGAGCAGTTCTTC. Translating gives CASSLDSSYNEQFF. The rearrangement links TRBV5-1 to TRBJ2-1; D gene uncertain. The CDR3 extends over 14 amino acids. V was clipped by 0 bases and J by 1 base, with 5 bases between them. In germline, CDR1 is SGHRS, CDR2 YFSETQ.

In DNA form, the CDR3 reads TGTGCCAGCAGCTTAGGACAGCAAGAGACCCAGTACTTC. It translates to CASSLGQQETQYF. The V call is TRBV11-3, the J call TRBJ2-5, with D maybe TRBD1 (5 bases). V was pared by 1 base and J by 2 bases, with 5 bases between. There are 13 residues in the CDR3. CDR1 is SGHNT, CDR2 YENEEA, per germline.

The rearrangement joins TRBV5-1 to TRBJ1-1, with D possibly matching TRBD1 (5 bases). CDR3 size: 15 residues. Trimming shortened V by 4 bases and J by 11 bases, and 24 bases separated the two germline ends. Germline V gene lookup returns CDR1 SGHRS and CDR2 YFSETQ. CDR3 coding DNA: TGCGCCAGCAGCCCTGGACTCGGGGGAGGGCTCTATGCTTTCTTT. Its translation is CASSPGLGGGLYAFF.

The V and J genes are TRBV7-8 and TRBJ1-3; D remains unclear. V lost 5 bases and J 4 bases, leaving 15 bases between the germline ends. The CDR3 has 15 amino acids. Per the germline V gene, CDR1 is SGHVS and CDR2 is FQNEAQ. The CDR3 is CASSPSRTAGNTIYF. In DNA, the CDR3 is TGTGCCAGCAGCCCCTCTCGGACGGCCGGAAACACCATATATTTT. Looking up the rest from reference TRBV7-8 and TRBJ1-3 gives the full variable domain: GAGVSQSPRYKVAKRGQDVALRCDPISGHVSLFWYQQALGQGPEFLTYFQNEAQLDKSGLPSDRFFAERPEGSVSTLKIQRTQQEDSAVYLCASSPSRTAGNTIYFGEGSWLTVV.

The gene calls are TRBV11-3 and TRBJ1-3, with TRBD1 as a possible D gene (5 bases). CDR3 length: 13 residues. Trimming removed 1 base at V and 8 bases at J, with 9 bases between. Germline V gene data show CDR1 as SGHNT and CDR2 as YENEEA. CDR3 in amino acids: CASSLGGTDTIYF. The CDR3 bases are TGTGCCAGCAGCTTAGGGGGGACGGACACCATATATTTT.

The J gene is TRBJ1-5, the V gene TRBV18; no clear D gene. Germline-derived CDR1 and CDR2 are KGHSH and LQKENI. The CDR3 totals 15 residues. The ends were cut back, 6 bases at V and 0 bases at J, with 12 bases in the middle. The CDR3 loop is CASSTYRDSNQPQHF. CDR3 DNA sequence: TGTGCCAGCTCCACCTACAGAGATAGCAATCAGCCCCAGCATTTT.

The genes are TRBV7-9 and TRBJ1-2; no clear D gene. Germline V gene sequence: CDR1 SEHNR, CDR2 FQNEAQ (reference sequence). The CDR3 is 15 amino acids. Deletions cut 5 bases from V and 0 bases from J, with 13 bases between. This CDR3 reads CASSPPGIPNYGYTF. As DNA, the CDR3 is TGTGCCAGCAGCCCGCCCGGGATTCCTAACTATGGCTACACCTTC.

The rearrangement links TRBV7-9 to TRBJ2-3, with TRBD1 matching over 7 bases. The germline V gene has CDR1 SEHNR and CDR2 FQNEAQ (reference sequence). The CDR3 consists of 15 residues. V lost 7 bases to trimming and J lost 2 bases; unmatched junction nucleotides: 9. In DNA, the CDR3 is TGTGCCAGCACCAGAGGGACAGCGAACACAGATACGCAGTATTTT. Its translation: CASTRGTANTDTQYF.